This TCR beta chain emerged from a study of shared clonotypes between healthy human individuals. Whole-study findings and limits: Clonotype sharing among the donors was expected to vary with sequencing depth.

This CDR3 has 15 residues. Germline CDR1 reads SGHTA; CDR2 reads FQGNSA. V lost 1 base, J lost 7 bases, and 4 bases stayed unmatched. As regards this clone: Its antigen is still unknown.

Assay: immunoSEQ multiplex PCR; the TCRdb copy retains only in-frame clones and omits some. The sample holds 950,000 to 1,100,000 clones, approximately 80% seen once. From CD4+ cells came CD45RA+ naive and CD45RA-negative memory subsets. The rearrangement links TRBV7-2 to TRBJ2-1, with TRBD2 matching over 10 bases. The receptor was isolated from a man aged 18 to 29 in good health. Some clones in this sample may be carry-over from other donors' samples. The sample consisted of memory CD4+ T cells from PBMCs. Regarding subset: CD45RA-negative fraction. The CDR3 sequence is CASSLGGTSANEQFF. The CDR3 nucleotides are TGTGCCAGCAGCTTAGGGGGGACTAGCGCGAATGAGCAGTTCTTC.